The clone carrying this T cell receptor (beta chain) showed up just a few times. These patients, aged 18 to 65, had recently diagnosed hyperthyroidism lasting under 2 months. After removal of 3 bases from V and 4 bases from J, the junction contained 1 base not matched to a gene. Germline CDR1 SGHTS, CDR2 YDEGEE. The CDR3 is 12 amino acids. Using RNA transcripts as the source, TCR beta CDR3 regions were amplified. The primer set for the first-round RT-PCR of the TCR CDR3 was HTBI. TCRdb fed the multiplex PCR reads into MiXCR, producing one record per CDR3 protein. The sample records a few hundred thousand distinct CDR3 sequences, 15% to 20% being singletons. The record originates from a study of T cells in Graves' hyperthyroidism and ophthalmopathy.

The receptor was isolated from a woman aged 45-65 years with Graves' hyperthyroidism. The chain employs TRBV5-8 and TRBJ2-7; 7 bases fit TRBD1. Sequenced input: blood. The CDR3 spells CASSWDSYEQYF. The CDR3 DNA reads as TGTGCCAGCAGCTGGGACAGTTACGAGCAGTACTTC. Together with reference TRBV5-8 and TRBJ2-7, the CDR3 gives the full variable domain: EAGVTQSPTHLIKTRGQQATLRCSPISGHTSVYWYQQALGLGLQFLLWYDEGEERNRGNFPPRFSGRQFPNYSSELNVNALELEDSALYLCASSWDSYEQYFGPGTRLTVT.